Below are 4 T cell receptor beta chains sequenced from a single sample in a study of cytomegalovirus exposure and HLA in healthy donors. Assay used: immunoSEQ multiplex PCR; TCRdb lists only in-frame clones, some missing. This table holds about 130,000 clones, approximately 80% found once. The sample was PBMCs. These receptor sequences come from a man aged 30-40 years in good health and CMV-seropositive.

The CDR3, as DNA: TGCGCCAGCAGCTTGAGACAGGGGGCGTCGGGCTACACCTTC. The encoded protein is CASSLRQGASGYTF. The chain recombines TRBV5-1 with TRBJ1-2; 10 bases agree with TRBD1. V lost 1 base, J lost 8 bases, and 5 bases stayed unmatched. The CDR3 has 14 amino acids. Germline lookup yields CDR1 SGHRS and CDR2 YFSETQ.

V gene TRBV5-4 combines with J gene TRBJ1-4, with 8 bases aligning to TRBD1. V was pared by 4 bases and J by 7 bases, with 6 bases of the junction left unmatched. Germline CDR1 reads SGHNT; CDR2 reads YYREEE (reference sequence). The CDR3 covers 14 residues. Here the CDR3 DNA reads TGTGCCAGCAGCCGGGACAGGAGAGCTGAAAAACTGTTTTTT. Its translation: CASSRDRRAEKLFF. The complete variable domain, with remaining parts taken from reference TRBV5-4 and TRBJ1-4, reads ETGVTQSPTHLIKTRGQQVTLRCSSQSGHNTVSWYQQALGQGPQFIFQYYREEENGRGNFPPRFSGLQFPNYSSELNVNALELDDSALYLCASSRDRRAEKLFFGSGTQLSVL.

This chain uses TRBV25-1 with TRBJ2-7; 15 nucleotides match TRBD2. The CDR3 spans 15 residues. Per germline, CDR1 MGHDK and CDR2 SYGVNS. V trimming: 5 bases; J trimming: 7 bases; junction bases outside the gene matches: 6. The CDR3 region has the DNA TGTGCCAGCAGTCCCGGGACTAGCGGGGGGAGAGAGCAGTACTTC. Translated, it gives CASSPGTSGGREQYF.

The chain links TRBV11-3 to TRBJ2-3; D is possibly TRBD1 (5 bases). Trimming took 1 base from V and 2 from J, leaving 10 bases between them. CDR1 SGHNT and CDR2 YENEEA come from the germline V gene. This CDR3 region has 15 residues. The CDR3 is CASSLGTGDTDTQYF. DNA of the CDR3: TGTGCCAGCAGCTTAGGCACAGGAGACACAGATACGCAGTATTTT.